This is a list of T cell receptor beta chains from one sample in a study of blood T cell repertoires in COVID-19. Sequenced by immunoSEQ multiplex PCR; TCRdb stores in-frame clones only, minus some. The sample has approximately 250,000 clones, about 88% seen once; the top ten hold around 13%. Sequences were obtained from peripheral blood. The receptors shown here come from an older woman with COVID-19, enrolled during active disease. The CDR3 runs from the conserved cysteine through the conserved F or W. D genes are given only for firm matches. Only some rows state a clone size, as once, few, many or a class for expanded clones.

abundance | j_gene | d_gene | v_gene | CDR3aa | CDR3nt
. | TRBJ1-1 | TRBD1 | TRBV7-2 | CASSAQGLHTEAFF | TGTGCCAGCAGCGCACAGGGGCTGCACACTGAAGCTTTCTTT
. | TRBJ2-7 | . | TRBV2 | CASNVRVNYEQYF | TGTGCCAGCAACGTCAGGGTGAACTACGAGCAGTACTTC
. | TRBJ1-5 | . | TRBV19 | CASSLNPGGNSNQPQHF | TGTGCCAGTAGCCTTAATCCGGGAGGTAATAGCAATCAGCCCCAGCATTTT
few | TRBJ1-1 | TRBD1 | TRBV2 | CATGQGVNTEAFF | TGTGCCACCGGACAGGGGGTGAACACTGAAGCTTTCTTT
. | TRBJ1-2 | . | TRBV6-5 | CASRLQGLYGYTF | TGTGCCAGCAGATTACAGGGCCTCTATGGCTACACCTTC
once | TRBJ1-5 | TRBD1 | TRBV10-2 | CASSDGQGSYSNQPQHF | TGCGCCAGCAGTGACGGACAGGGAAGTTATAGCAATCAGCCCCAGCATTTT
. | TRBJ2-3 | . | TRBV5-1 | CASSSRTSTDTQYF | TGCGCCAGCAGCTCCAGGACTAGCACAGATACGCAGTATTTT
. | TRBJ1-5 | . | TRBV2 | CASSEESGLWPQHF | TGTGCCAGCAGTGAAGAGTCGGGGTTGTGGCCCCAGCATTTT
. | TRBJ1-2 | . | TRBV19 | CASTDAIPGQLYGYTF | TGTGCCAGTACCGATGCCATACCTGGACAGCTCTATGGCTACACCTTC
. | TRBJ2-4 | . | TRBV2 | CASSEGGNIQYF | TGTGCCAGCAGTGAGGGGGGAAACATTCAGTACTTC
few | TRBJ1-2 | . | TRBV12-3/TRBV12-4 | CASSSTGWGGYTF | TGTGCCAGCAGCTCTACAGGGTGGGGAGGCTACACCTTC
. | TRBJ1-2 | TRBD1 | TRBV18 | CASSPGQGLRYGYTF | TGTGCCAGCTCACCGGGACAGGGACTTCGGTATGGCTACACCTTC
. | TRBJ2-5 | TRBD1 | TRBV9 | CASSAGTGDQETQYF | TGTGCCAGCAGCGCAGGGACAGGGGACCAAGAGACCCAGTACTTC
. | TRBJ1-6 | TRBD1 | TRBV27 | CASSLSGQGDYNSPLHF | TGTGCCAGCAGTTTATCGGGGCAGGGGGACTATAATTCACCCCTCCACTTT
. | TRBJ2-7 | . | TRBV18 | CASSPRGVSYEQYF | TGTGCCAGCTCACCACGGGGAGTCTCCTACGAGCAGTACTTC
. | TRBJ2-7 | TRBD2 | TRBV27 | CASSLLAGPGQQYF | TGTGCCAGCAGTCTTCTAGCGGGCCCAGGCCAGCAGTACTTC
once | TRBJ2-3 | . | TRBV6-5 | CASKRAPNQDTQYF | TGTGCCAGCAAGAGGGCTCCCAACCAAGATACGCAGTATTTT
few | TRBJ2-1 | . | TRBV12-1 | CASSFGLLEARRYNEQFF | TGTGCCAGCAGCTTTGGACTCTTAGAAGCGAGACGGTACAATGAGCAGTTCTTC
. | TRBJ2-7 | . | TRBV12-3/TRBV12-4 | CASSIYYEQYF | TGTGCCAGCAGTATATACTACGAGCAGTACTTC
. | TRBJ1-1 | TRBD1 | TRBV6-6 | CASSKQGLGGTEAFF | TGTGCCAGCAGTAAACAGGGGCTGGGCGGGACTGAAGCTTTCTTT
. | TRBJ1-1 | . | TRBV10-3 | CAISESFGGGDRTEAFF | TGTGCCATCAGTGAGTCTTTCGGCGGCGGGGATCGGACTGAAGCTTTCTTT